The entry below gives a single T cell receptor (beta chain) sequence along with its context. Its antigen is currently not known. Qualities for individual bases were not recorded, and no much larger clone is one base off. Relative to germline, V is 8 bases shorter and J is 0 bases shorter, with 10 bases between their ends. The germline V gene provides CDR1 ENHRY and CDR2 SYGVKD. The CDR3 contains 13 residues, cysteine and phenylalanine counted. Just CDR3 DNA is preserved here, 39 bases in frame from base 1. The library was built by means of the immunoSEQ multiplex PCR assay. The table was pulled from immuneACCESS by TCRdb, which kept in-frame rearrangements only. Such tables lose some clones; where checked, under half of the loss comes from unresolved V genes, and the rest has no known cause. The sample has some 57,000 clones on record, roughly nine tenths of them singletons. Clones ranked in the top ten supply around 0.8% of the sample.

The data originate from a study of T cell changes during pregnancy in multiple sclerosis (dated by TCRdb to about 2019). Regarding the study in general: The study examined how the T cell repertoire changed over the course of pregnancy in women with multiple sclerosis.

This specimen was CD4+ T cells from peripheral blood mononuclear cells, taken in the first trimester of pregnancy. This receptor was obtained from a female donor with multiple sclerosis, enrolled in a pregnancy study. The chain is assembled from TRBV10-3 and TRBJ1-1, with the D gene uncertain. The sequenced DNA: TGTGCCATCGAGGGCGTCCTGAACACTGAAGCTTTCTTT. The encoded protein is CAIEGVLNTEAFF.